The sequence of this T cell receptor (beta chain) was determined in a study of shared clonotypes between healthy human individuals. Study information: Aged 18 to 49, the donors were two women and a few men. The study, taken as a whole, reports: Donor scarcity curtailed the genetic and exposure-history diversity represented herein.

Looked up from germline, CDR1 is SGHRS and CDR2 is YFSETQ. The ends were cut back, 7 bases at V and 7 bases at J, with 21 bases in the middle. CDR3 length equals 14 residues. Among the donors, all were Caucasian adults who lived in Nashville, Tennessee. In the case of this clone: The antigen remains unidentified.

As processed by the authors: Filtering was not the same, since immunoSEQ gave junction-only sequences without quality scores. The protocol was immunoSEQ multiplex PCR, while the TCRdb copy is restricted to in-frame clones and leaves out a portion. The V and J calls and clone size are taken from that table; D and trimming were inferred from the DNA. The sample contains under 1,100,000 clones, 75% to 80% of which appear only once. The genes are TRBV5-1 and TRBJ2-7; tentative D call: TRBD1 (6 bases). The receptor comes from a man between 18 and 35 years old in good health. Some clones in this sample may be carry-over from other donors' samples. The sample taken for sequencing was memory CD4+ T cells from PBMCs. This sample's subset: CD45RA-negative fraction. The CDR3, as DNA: TGCGCCAGCCAACCCGGGGACACACTCCAGGAGCAGTACTTC. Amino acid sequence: CASQPGDTLQEQYF.